This record looks at one T cell receptor beta chain sequence and its context. The specificity of this receptor is unknown. The record has no base qualities; no much larger clone is one base away. This sample stems from a study of blood T cell repertoires in COVID-19 (TCRdb year 2020). About the full investigation: The collaborator samples originated in the United States, Italy and Spain and spanned the acute and convalescent phases of COVID-19. The material from the prospective study consisted of cDNA or gDNA derived from T cells, B-cell-depleted T cells, or PBMCs. The dataset comprised deeply sampled blood TCRbeta repertoires from subjects exposed to, actively infected with, or recovered from COVID-19. The repertoires were released in a freely available public database meant as a resource for research on the immune response to SARS-CoV-2. The samples were drawn from the first 160 participants of the ongoing ImmuneRACE study and from more than 1,000 subjects provided by 6 global collaborators. Nearly every sample came with metadata listing a de-identified subject ID, COVID-19 status, age in years and sex. HLA class I and class II types, where available, came from metadata supplied by the sample provider rather than from assay-based typing. What the research found in general, with its limitations: How much clinical and demographic metadata was included differed by source and by participant, and the metadata was provided uncurated.

The immunoSEQ Assay, a bias-controlled multiplex PCR, was used to amplify TCRbeta CDR3 regions from genomic DNA. As for the authors' bioinformatics: Nucleated cell counts per sample were estimated from amplification of reference gene primers within the assay. To quantify the absolute abundance of each unique TCRbeta CDR3 rearrangement, sequence reads were collapsed and filtered. Productive Simpson clonality was computed per sample as the square root of Simpson's diversity index over productive rearrangements. TCRdb mirrors the immuneACCESS table, restricted to in-frame sequences. Some clones are absent from its copies; in checked studies, under half trace to an unresolved V gene, and the reason for the others is unknown. V, J and clone size are those of that table, while D and trimming were read from the DNA. A total of 310,000 or so clones appear in this sample, 85% to 90% of them only once. Under 4.5% of the sample goes to the ten largest clones.

From the cysteine up to the phenylalanine, the CDR3 has a length of 14 residues. Solely the CDR3 DNA is kept, with 42 bases framed from the first base. The V end loses 5 bases and the J end loses 4 bases, and a stretch of 18 bases separates them. CDR1 GTSNPN and CDR2 SVGIG are derived from the germline V gene (reference sequence). Each collaborating institution followed its own protocols to collect whole blood in K2EDTA tubes. For TCRbeta analysis, collaborators shipped samples in one of three forms: frozen whole blood, isolated PBMCs, or DNA extracted from either of those sample types. Here the chain combines TRBV30 and TRBJ2-7; the D gene is perhaps TRBD1, on 6 matching bases. The receptor comes from a woman aged 50 to 60 with active or convalescent COVID-19. The sequenced sample was peripheral blood. The DNA sequence is as follows: TGTGCCTGGTCTACAGGGCGATGGATGTACGAGCAGTACTTC. Translated, this is CAWSTGRWMYEQYF.